Below are 17 T cell receptor beta chains sequenced from a single sample in a study of T-cell reconstitution after alpha-beta-depleted transplantation in children. Library preparation (for TCRbeta) was performed with unique molecular identifiers. TCRdb re-called the PCR reads with MiXCR, one entry per CDR3 protein. The sample records some 240,000 distinct CDR3 sequences, about 9.6% being singletons. The material was PBMCs from the stem cell graft donor, obtained from the stem cell graft. These receptors were obtained from a human donor who donated a stem cell graft to a child with SCID.

Many counts were recorded for this clonotype. The rearrangement joins TRBV10-3 to TRBJ2-1; D not resolved. Germline CDR1 reads ENHRY; CDR2 reads SYGVKD. The CDR3 has 15 residues. V shed 6 bases and J shed 4 bases, with 16 bases lying between them. The CDR3 is CAISEIRVPYNEQFF. The CDR3 DNA reads TGTGCCATCAGCGAAATTAGGGTACCATACAATGAGCAGTTCTTC.

There are many counts of this clonotype. V is TRBV5-6 and J is TRBJ2-1, with a tentative D call TRBD1 (5 bases). Trimming took off 0 bases at V and 0 bases at J, with 7 bases between the two ends. The CDR3 is 15 amino acids. Germline V lookup: CDR1 SGHDT, CDR2 YYEEEE. DNA of the CDR3: TGTGCCAGCAGCTTGGGCAGGGCCTCCTACAATGAGCAGTTCTTC. Encoded protein: CASSLGRASYNEQFF.

This clonotype appeared many times. The chain employs TRBV5-1 and TRBJ2-5; 8 bases are a match to TRBD2. V shed 1 base, J shed 4 bases, and the junction held 3 bases outside the gene matches. CDR1 SGHRS and CDR2 YFSETQ come from the germline V gene. There are 14 residues in the CDR3. CDR3 bases: TGCGCCAGCAGCTTGTCGGGGGGGCCAGAGACCCAGTACTTC. Encoded protein: CASSLSGGPETQYF.

This clonotype was seen ten or more times. CDR3 in DNA: TGCAGTGCTAGCCGGGACAGGGTCTACGAGCAGTACTTC. Its protein is CSASRDRVYEQYF. The V call is TRBV20-1, the J call TRBJ2-7; 9 bases fit TRBD1. The CDR3 loop spans 13 amino acids. In germline, CDR1 is DFQATT, CDR2 SNEGSKA (reference sequence). V was pared by 3 bases and J by 3 bases, with 3 bases of the junction left unmatched.

This clonotype was counted ten times or more. CDR3 in DNA: TGCAGTGCTCGATCCACAGGGAAAGGATCACCCCTCCACTTT. This translates into CSARSTGKGSPLHF. V is TRBV20-1 and J is TRBJ1-6; D possibly corresponds to TRBD1 (6 bases). Germline-derived CDR1 and CDR2 are DFQATT and SNEGSKA (reference sequence). The CDR3 has 14 residues. Trimming pared 5 bases from V and 10 bases from J, leaving 18 bases between.

This clonotype was seen more than once but under ten times. V gene TRBV7-2 combines with J gene TRBJ1-4; D gene uncertain. V was trimmed by 5 bases and J by 7 bases, leaving 11 bases between them. This CDR3 spans 13 amino acids. Germline loops: CDR1 SGHTA, CDR2 FQGNSA. The CDR3 loop reads CASSLHLFEKLFF. CDR3 in DNA: TGTGCCAGCAGCCTTCACCTATTTGAAAAACTGTTTTTT.

On this clonotype itself: A much larger clone differs from this one at a single base, so this may be a read error. The genes are TRBV11-3 and TRBJ2-5; weak D call: TRBD2 (6 bases). The CDR3 covers 15 residues. The V end was cut by 5 bases, the J end by 5 bases, with 18 bases between. CDR1 SGHNT and CDR2 YENEEA come from the germline V gene. CDR3 protein: CASSLGTSSMETQYF. The CDR3, as DNA: TGTGCCAGCAGCCTCGGGACTTCCTCTATGGAGACCCAGTACTTC.

This clonotype was detected ten times or more. The chain couples TRBV7-9 to TRBJ1-1; tentative D call: TRBD1 (5 bases). The CDR3 has 15 amino acids. Germline loops: CDR1 SEHNR, CDR2 FQNEAQ (reference sequence). Trimming removed 5 bases at V and 0 bases at J, with 13 bases between. The CDR3 sequence: CASSPQGAMNTEAFF. CDR3 nucleotide sequence: TGTGCCAGCAGCCCACAAGGGGCAATGAACACTGAAGCTTTCTTT.

This clonotype has a count of ten or more. This rearrangement joins TRBV5-1 to TRBJ2-5; 8 nucleotides match TRBD2. CDR1 SGHRS and CDR2 YFSETQ come from the germline V gene. The CDR3 loop spans 16 amino acids. The J segment lost 4 bases and the V segment lost 3 bases, leaving 11 bases of the junction unmatched. For the CDR3, the DNA is TGCGCCAGCAGCTCCCTTGCGGGGGGAGGAGGAGAGACCCAGTACTTC. This gives the protein CASSSLAGGGGETQYF. The whole variable domain, remainder taken from reference TRBV5-1 and TRBJ2-5, is KAGVTQTPRYLIKTRGQQVTLSCSPISGHRSVSWYQQTPGQGLQFLFEYFSETQRNKGNFPGRFSGRQFSNSRSEMNVSTLELGDSALYLCASSSLAGGGGETQYFGPGTRLLVL.

This clonotype was recorded many times. J is TRBJ1-1 and V is TRBV5-1; weak D call: TRBD1 (5 bases). The V gene's germline CDR1 is SGHRS and CDR2 YFSETQ. The CDR3 consists of 15 residues. V was cut by 6 bases and J by 1 base, with 16 bases left in between. CDR3 in amino acids: CASTPIQDKNTEAFF. CDR3 coding DNA: TGCGCCAGCACCCCGATACAGGACAAGAACACTGAAGCTTTCTTT.

This clonotype has ten or more counts. The rearrangement joins TRBV11-2 to TRBJ2-3; 8 bases align to TRBD1. Germline-derived CDR1 and CDR2 are SGHAT and FQNNGV. V was clipped by 6 bases and J by 0 bases; unmatched bases: 2. The CDR3 sequence is 14 residues long. The CDR3 region has the DNA TGTGCCAGCAGTGGACAGGGTAGCACAGATACGCAGTATTTT. It specifies CASSGQGSTDTQYF.

This clonotype was recorded many times. The V gene is TRBV7-2, the J gene TRBJ1-5; 7 bases line up with TRBD1. This CDR3 spans 13 amino acids. The trim removed 2 bases at V and 6 bases at J, leaving 1 base unmatched. From germline, CDR1 is SGHTA and CDR2 FQGNSA. CDR3 DNA sequence: TGTGCCAGCAGCTTAAACAGGGGTCAGCCCCAGCATTTT. This sequence encodes CASSLNRGQPQHF. Filled out from reference TRBV7-2 and TRBJ1-5, the complete variable domain reads GAGVSQSPSNKVTEKGKDVELRCDPISGHTALYWYRQSLGQGLEFLIYFQGNSAPDKSGLPSDRFSAERTGGSVSTLTIQRTQQEDSAVYLCASSLNRGQPQHFGDGTRLSIL.

Worth noting for this clonotype: A much larger clone lies one base from this, so it may be a read error. The chain combines TRBV6-1 with TRBJ2-7; maybe TRBD1 (6 bases). This CDR3 has 15 residues. Trimming cost V 6 bases and J 2 bases, with 17 bases left between them. Germline assignment: CDR1 MNHNS and CDR2 SASEGT. CDR3 protein: CASRRQGTPPYEQYF. As DNA, the CDR3 is TGTGCCAGCAGGCGGCAGGGGACCCCTCCCTACGAGCAGTACTTC.

This clonotype came up many times. The chain joins TRBV5-1 to TRBJ1-1, with D hard to call. The CDR3 spans 14 residues. Germline V gives CDR1 SGHRS, CDR2 YFSETQ. Deletions cut 3 bases from V and 4 bases from J, with 13 bases between. CDR3 protein: CASSYHMEGTEAFF. For the CDR3, the DNA is TGCGCCAGCAGCTACCACATGGAGGGCACTGAAGCTTTCTTT.

In this sample, this clonotype turned up many times. J is TRBJ1-4 and V is TRBV6-1; TRBD1 might be the D (6 bases). The V gene's germline CDR1 is MNHNS and CDR2 SASEGT. CDR3 size: 14 residues. V lost 5 bases and J 0 bases, leaving 7 bases between the germline ends. The CDR3 DNA sequence: TGTGCCAGCAGTAAGGGGGCAACTAATGAAAAACTGTTTTTT. Translating gives CASSKGATNEKLFF.

This clonotype has at least ten counts. The chain recombines TRBV6-1 with TRBJ1-6; unclear D gene. V dropped 5 bases and J dropped 0 bases, with 11 bases sitting between them. Germline lookup yields CDR1 MNHNS and CDR2 SASEGT. CDR3 length equals 16 residues. The CDR3 nucleotides read TGTGCCAGCAGTCGGACCCTGAGCTCCTATAATTCACCCCTCCACTTT. Protein sequence: CASSRTLSSYNSPLHF.

In its sample, this clonotype was seen many times. V gene TRBV7-3 combines with J gene TRBJ2-1; TRBD2 aligns across 8 bases. The CDR3 sequence is 16 residues long. Trimming at V came to 1 base and at J to 3 bases, leaving 5 bases not matched to a gene. Germline V gives CDR1 SGHTA, CDR2 FQGTGA. The CDR3 DNA reads TGTGCCAGCAGCTTAATTTCGGGACTAGACTACAATGAGCAGTTCTTC. Translated: CASSLISGLDYNEQFF.